The clone carrying this T cell receptor (beta chain) has just one count. Assay: immunoSEQ multiplex PCR; the TCRdb copy retains only in-frame clones and omits some. The sample records 150,000 or so clones, more than 80% being singletons. Germline V gene lookup returns CDR1 MDHEN and CDR2 SYDVKM. Trimming removed 4 bases at V and 7 bases at J, with 16 bases between. The CDR3 is made up of 14 amino acids. The data stem from a study of cytotoxic CD8 clonotypes in ibrutinib-treated CLL. For the study at large: Response samples were drawn at a median of about eleven months of treatment, range 6 to 36.

The V and J genes are TRBV28 and TRBJ1-1, with D unclear. Sequences were derived from PBMCs, sampled after 24 months of ibrutinib treatment. This TCR was recovered from a human donor with chronic lymphocytic leukemia. The CDR3 DNA reads TGTGCCAGCAGTTCATCACCGGGAGCCCGTGAAGCTTTCTTT. This gives the protein CASSSSPGAREAFF.